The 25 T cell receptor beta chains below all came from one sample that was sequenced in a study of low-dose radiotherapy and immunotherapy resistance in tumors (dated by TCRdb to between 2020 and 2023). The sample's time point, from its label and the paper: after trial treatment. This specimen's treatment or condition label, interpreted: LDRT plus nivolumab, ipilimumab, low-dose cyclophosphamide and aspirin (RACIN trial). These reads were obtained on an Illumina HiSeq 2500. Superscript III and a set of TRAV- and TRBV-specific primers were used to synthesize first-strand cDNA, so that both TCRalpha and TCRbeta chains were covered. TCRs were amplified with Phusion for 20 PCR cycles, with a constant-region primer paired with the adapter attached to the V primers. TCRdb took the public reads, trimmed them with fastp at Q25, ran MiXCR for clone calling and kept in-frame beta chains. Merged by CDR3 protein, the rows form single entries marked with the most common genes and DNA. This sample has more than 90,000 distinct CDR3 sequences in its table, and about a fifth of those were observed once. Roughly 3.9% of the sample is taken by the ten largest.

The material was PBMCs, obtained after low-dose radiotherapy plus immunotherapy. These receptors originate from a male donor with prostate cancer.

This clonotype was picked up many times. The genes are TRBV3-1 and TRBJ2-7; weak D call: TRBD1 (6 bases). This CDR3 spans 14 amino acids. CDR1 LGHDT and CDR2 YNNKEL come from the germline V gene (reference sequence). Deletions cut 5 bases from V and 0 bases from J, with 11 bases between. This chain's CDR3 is CASSADRFSYEQYF. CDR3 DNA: TGTGCCAGCAGCGCCGACAGGTTCTCCTACGAGCAGTACTTC.

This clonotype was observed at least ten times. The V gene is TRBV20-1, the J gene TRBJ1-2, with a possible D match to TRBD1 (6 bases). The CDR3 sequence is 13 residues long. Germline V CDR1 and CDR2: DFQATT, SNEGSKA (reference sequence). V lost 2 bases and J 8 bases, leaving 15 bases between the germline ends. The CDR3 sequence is CSARPDGGRGYTF. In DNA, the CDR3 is TGCAGTGCTAGACCGGACGGGGGCAGGGGCTACACCTTC.

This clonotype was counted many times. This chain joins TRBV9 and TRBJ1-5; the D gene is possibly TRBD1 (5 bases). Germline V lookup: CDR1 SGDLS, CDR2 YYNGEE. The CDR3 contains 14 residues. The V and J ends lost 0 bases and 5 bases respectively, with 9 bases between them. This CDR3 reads CASSVGGGDQPQHF. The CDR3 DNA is TGTGCCAGCAGCGTAGGTGGAGGGGATCAGCCCCAGCATTTT.

The CDR3 sequence is CASSLLGSTEAFF. CDR3 nucleotides: TGTGCCAGCAGTCTTCTCGGAAGCACTGAAGCTTTCTTT. V usage is TRBV12-3 or TRBV12-4 and J usage is TRBJ1-1; D gene unclear. V was clipped by 5 bases and J by 4 bases, with 11 bases between them. This CDR3 has 13 residues.

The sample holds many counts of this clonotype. The CDR3 nucleotides are TGTGCCAGCATCGACAGGGGTATTGAGCAGTTCTTC. This encodes CASIDRGIEQFF. J is TRBJ2-1 and V is TRBV6-6; 8 nucleotides line up with TRBD1. V was pared by 7 bases and J by 9 bases, with 5 bases of the junction left unmatched. The CDR3 spans 12 residues. In germline, CDR1 is MNHNY, CDR2 SVGAGI (reference sequence).

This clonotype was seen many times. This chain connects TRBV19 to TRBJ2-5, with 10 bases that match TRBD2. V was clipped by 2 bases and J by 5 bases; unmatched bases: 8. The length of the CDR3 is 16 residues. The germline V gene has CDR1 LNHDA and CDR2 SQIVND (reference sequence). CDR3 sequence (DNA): TGTGCCAGTAGTATACTGATAGCGGGGGGTTACGAGACCCAGTACTTC. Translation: CASSILIAGGYETQYF.

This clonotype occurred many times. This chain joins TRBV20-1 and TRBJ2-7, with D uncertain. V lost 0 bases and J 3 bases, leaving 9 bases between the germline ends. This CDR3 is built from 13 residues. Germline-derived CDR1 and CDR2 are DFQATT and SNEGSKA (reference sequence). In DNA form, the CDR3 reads TGCAGTGCTAGAGATCCCCTGCTCTACGAGCAGTACTTC. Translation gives CSARDPLLYEQYF.

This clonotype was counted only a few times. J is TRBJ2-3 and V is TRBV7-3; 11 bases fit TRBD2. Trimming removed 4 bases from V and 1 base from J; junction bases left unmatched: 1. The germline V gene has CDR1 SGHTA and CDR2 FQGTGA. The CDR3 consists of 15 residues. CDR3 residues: CASSSLAGGTDTQYF. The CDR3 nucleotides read TGTGCCAGCAGCTCACTAGCGGGGGGCACAGATACGCAGTATTTT.

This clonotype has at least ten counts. This CDR3 reads CASSDGQGETQYF. CDR3 DNA: TGTGCCAGCAGTGATGGGCAGGGAGAGACCCAGTACTTC. The chain has TRBV2 and TRBJ2-5, with TRBD1 as a possible D gene (5 bases). The CDR3 runs to 13 residues. Germline V gives CDR1 SNHLY, CDR2 FYNNEI. V lost 3 bases and J 4 bases, leaving 9 bases between the germline ends.

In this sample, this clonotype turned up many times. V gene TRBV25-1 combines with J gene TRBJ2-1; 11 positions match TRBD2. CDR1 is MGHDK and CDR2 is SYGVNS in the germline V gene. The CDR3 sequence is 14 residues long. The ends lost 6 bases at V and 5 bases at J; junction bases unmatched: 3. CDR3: CASSLAGGHNEQFF. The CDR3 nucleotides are TGTGCCAGCAGCTTAGCGGGGGGGCACAATGAGCAGTTCTTC.

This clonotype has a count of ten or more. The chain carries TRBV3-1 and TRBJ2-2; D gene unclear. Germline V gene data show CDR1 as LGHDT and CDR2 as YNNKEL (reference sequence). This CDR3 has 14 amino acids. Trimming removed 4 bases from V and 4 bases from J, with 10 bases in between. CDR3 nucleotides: TGTGCCAGCAGCCCCTTAGACGGCACCGGGGAGCTGTTTTTT. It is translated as CASSPLDGTGELFF.

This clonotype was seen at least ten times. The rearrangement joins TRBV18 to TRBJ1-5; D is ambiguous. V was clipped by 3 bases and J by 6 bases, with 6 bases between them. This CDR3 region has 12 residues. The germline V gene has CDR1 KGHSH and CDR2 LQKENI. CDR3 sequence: CASSPDGQPQHF. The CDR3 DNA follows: TGTGCCAGCTCACCCGATGGTCAGCCCCAGCATTTT.

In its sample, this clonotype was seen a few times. CDR3 residues: CSARDLLAGNTGELFF. The CDR3 nucleotides are TGCAGTGCTAGAGATCTACTAGCGGGGAACACCGGGGAGCTGTTTTTT. This chain links TRBV20-1 with TRBJ2-2; TRBD2 aligns across 9 bases. CDR1 DFQATT and CDR2 SNEGSKA come from the germline V gene (reference sequence). The CDR3 has 16 residues. V lost 0 bases to trimming and J lost 1 base; unmatched junction nucleotides: 3.

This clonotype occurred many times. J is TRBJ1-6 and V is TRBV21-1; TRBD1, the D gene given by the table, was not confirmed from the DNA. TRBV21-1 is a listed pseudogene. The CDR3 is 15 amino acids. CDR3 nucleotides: TGTGCCAGCAGCAAAAAACAGGGGGCTAGATCACCCCTCCACTTT. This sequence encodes CASSKKQGARSPLHF.

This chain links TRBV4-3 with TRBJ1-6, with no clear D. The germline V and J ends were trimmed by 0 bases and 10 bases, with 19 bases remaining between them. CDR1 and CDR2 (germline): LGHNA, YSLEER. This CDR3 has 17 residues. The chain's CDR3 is CASSQDRKGGRTSPLHF. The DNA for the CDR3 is TGCGCCAGCAGCCAAGATCGAAAGGGAGGGAGAACGTCACCCCTCCACTTT.

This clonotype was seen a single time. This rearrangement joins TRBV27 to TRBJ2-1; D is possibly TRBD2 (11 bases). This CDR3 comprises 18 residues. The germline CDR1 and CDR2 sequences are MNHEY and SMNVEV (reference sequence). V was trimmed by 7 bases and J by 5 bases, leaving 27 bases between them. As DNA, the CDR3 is TGTGCCAGCACTATTCGGACAGGGGGGACTAGCGGCCACAATGAGCAGTTCTTC. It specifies CASTIRTGGTSGHNEQFF.

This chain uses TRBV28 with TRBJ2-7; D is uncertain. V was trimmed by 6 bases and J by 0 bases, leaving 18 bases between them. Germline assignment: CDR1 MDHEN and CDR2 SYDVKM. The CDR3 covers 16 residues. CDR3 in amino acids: CASRRSPSRASYEQYF. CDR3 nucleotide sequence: TGTGCCAGCAGACGTTCCCCCTCCCGGGCCTCCTACGAGCAGTACTTC.

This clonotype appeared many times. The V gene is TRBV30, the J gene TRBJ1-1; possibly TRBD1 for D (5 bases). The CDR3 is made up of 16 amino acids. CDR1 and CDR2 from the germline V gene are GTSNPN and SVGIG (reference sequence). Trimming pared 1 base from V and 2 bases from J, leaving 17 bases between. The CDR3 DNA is TGTGCCTGGAGTGGACACACTCGAGGGGCCAACACTGAAGCTTTCTTT. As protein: CAWSGHTRGANTEAFF.

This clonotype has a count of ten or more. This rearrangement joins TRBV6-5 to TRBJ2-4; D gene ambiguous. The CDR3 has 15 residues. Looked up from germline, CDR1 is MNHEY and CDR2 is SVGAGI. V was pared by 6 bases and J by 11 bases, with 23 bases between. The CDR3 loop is CASSPGAGSLKVQYF. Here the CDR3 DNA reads TGTGCCAGCAGCCCGGGTGCCGGTTCTCTTAAGGTTCAGTACTTC.

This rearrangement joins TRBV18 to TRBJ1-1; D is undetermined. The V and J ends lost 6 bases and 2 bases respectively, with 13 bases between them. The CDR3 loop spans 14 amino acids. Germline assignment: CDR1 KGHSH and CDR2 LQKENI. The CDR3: CASSPRPENTEAFF. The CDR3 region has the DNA TGTGCCAGCTCGCCTCGACCCGAAAACACTGAAGCTTTCTTT.

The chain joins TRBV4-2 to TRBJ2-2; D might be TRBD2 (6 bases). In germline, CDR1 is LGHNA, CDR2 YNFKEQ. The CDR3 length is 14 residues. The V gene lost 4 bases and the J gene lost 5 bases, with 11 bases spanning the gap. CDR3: CASSRGERTGELFF. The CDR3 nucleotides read TGTGCCAGCAGCCGGGGGGAGAGAACCGGGGAGCTGTTTTTT.

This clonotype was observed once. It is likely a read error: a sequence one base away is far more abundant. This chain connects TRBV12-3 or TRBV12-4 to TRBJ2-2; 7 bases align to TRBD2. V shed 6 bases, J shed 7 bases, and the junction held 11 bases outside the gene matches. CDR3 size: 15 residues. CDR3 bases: TGTGCCAGCAGCTCCCGGGGAGGGACCATCGGGGAGCTGTTTTTT. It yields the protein CASSSRGGTIGELFF.

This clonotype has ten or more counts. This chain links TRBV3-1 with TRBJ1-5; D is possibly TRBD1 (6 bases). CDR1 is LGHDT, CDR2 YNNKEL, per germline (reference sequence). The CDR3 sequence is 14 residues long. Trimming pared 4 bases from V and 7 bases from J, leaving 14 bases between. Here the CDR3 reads CASSPRGAEQPQHF. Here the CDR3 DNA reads TGTGCCAGCAGCCCCAGGGGCGCGGAACAGCCCCAGCATTTT.

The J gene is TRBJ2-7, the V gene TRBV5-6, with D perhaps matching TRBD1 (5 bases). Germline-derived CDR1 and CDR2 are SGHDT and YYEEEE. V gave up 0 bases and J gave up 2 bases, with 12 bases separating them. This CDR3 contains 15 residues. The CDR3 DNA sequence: TGTGCCAGCAGCTTGGGCCAGGGTTTGGCCTACGAGCAGTACTTC. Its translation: CASSLGQGLAYEQYF.

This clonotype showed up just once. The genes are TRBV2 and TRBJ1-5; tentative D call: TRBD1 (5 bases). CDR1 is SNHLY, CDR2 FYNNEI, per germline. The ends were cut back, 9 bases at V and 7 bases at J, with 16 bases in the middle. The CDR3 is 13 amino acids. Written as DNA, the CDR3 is TGTGCCAGGCAAGGGAGGGGCGGGCAGCCCCAGCATTTT. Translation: CARQGRGGQPQHF.